These 14 T cell receptor beta chains were sequenced from one sample in a study of shared clonotypes between healthy human individuals. Produced via immunoSEQ multiplex PCR; TCRdb's table is partial and in-frame only. The sample records about 680,000 clones, around four fifths being singletons. Source material: memory CD4+ T cells sorted from blood. The subset denotes: CD45RA-negative fraction. Receptors originate from a woman aged 25 to 39 in good health.

The rearrangement joins TRBV2 to TRBJ2-2; D could derive from TRBD1 or TRBD2 (6 bases each). Deletions cut 1 base from V and 4 bases from J, with 22 bases between. Germline V gene lookup returns CDR1 SNHLY and CDR2 FYNNEI. The CDR3 is made up of 19 amino acids. In nucleotides, the CDR3 is TGTGCCAGCAGTGAAGTGGATGGGTGGCAGGGGAGGCTCACCGGGGAGCTGTTTTTT. Residues: CASSEVDGWQGRLTGELFF.

The chain carries TRBV2 and TRBJ1-3; D possibly corresponds to TRBD1 (5 bases). The V gene lost 7 bases and the J gene lost 4 bases, with 11 bases spanning the gap. Germline CDR1 and CDR2: SNHLY and FYNNEI. This CDR3 spans 13 amino acids. The CDR3: CASILTAGNTIYF. CDR3 bases: TGTGCCAGCATTCTGACAGCGGGAAACACCATATATTTT.

The genes are TRBV20-1 and TRBJ1-1; tentatively, D is TRBD1 (6 bases). With 3 bases removed from V and 10 bases from J, the gap between germline ends came to 12 bases. Per the germline V gene, CDR1 is DFQATT and CDR2 is SNEGSKA (reference sequence). The length of the CDR3 is 11 residues. The CDR3: CSASYRVGAFF. CDR3 DNA: TGCAGTGCTAGCTACAGGGTGGGAGCTTTCTTT.

In this sample, this clone turned up a few times. The chain employs TRBV5-1 and TRBJ2-7; D is uncertain. Germline loops: CDR1 SGHRS, CDR2 YFSETQ. The CDR3 extends over 12 amino acids. V was shortened by 4 bases and J by 6 bases, with 11 bases between the two germline ends. Here the CDR3 reads CASSLIGSEQYF. The CDR3 DNA follows: TGCGCCAGCAGCCTCATCGGCTCCGAGCAGTACTTC.

This clone is a singleton in its sample. The same CDR3 is also encoded by other DNA sequences in this sample. The chain couples TRBV7-6 to TRBJ1-5; perhaps TRBD1 as D (6 bases). Germline V gene lookup returns CDR1 SGHVS and CDR2 FNYEAQ. V lost 3 bases and J lost 2, with 8 bases in between. There are 14 residues in the CDR3. For the CDR3, the DNA is TGTGCCAGCAGCTTGAGACAGGGCAATCAGCCCCAGCATTTT. It codes for CASSLRQGNQPQHF.

A few counts support this clone. The rearrangement joins TRBV28 to TRBJ1-3; D is undetermined. CDR3 size: 15 residues. Per the germline V gene, CDR1 is MDHEN and CDR2 is SYDVKM. V was shortened by 4 bases and J by 0 bases, with 10 bases between the two germline ends. The CDR3 protein is CASSSHSVSGNTIYF. The CDR3 nucleotides are TGTGCCAGCAGTTCCCATTCTGTCTCTGGAAACACCATATATTTT.

This chain joins TRBV5-1 and TRBJ2-7, with 8 nucleotides matching TRBD2. J gave up 2 bases and V 0 bases, and 4 bases lay outside the gene matches. Germline CDR1 is SGHRS and CDR2 is YFSETQ. CDR3 length: 15 amino acids. DNA for the CDR3: TGCGCCAGCAGCTTGGGTAGCGGGAAGACCTACGAGCAGTACTTC. It encodes CASSLGSGKTYEQYF.

This chain connects TRBV6-5 to TRBJ1-5; no definite D call. The CDR3 has 15 residues. V lost 6 bases to trimming and J lost 5 bases, with 17 bases between them. Germline V gives CDR1 MNHEY, CDR2 SVGAGI. The CDR3 nucleotides are TGTGCCAGCAGCCCCCGGACCTTAGACGATCAGCCCCAGCATTTT. This sequence encodes CASSPRTLDDQPQHF.

The chain is built from TRBV9 and TRBJ2-2; D might be TRBD1 or TRBD2, each matching 6 bases. Germline assignment: CDR1 SGDLS and CDR2 YYNGEE. V gave up 0 bases and J gave up 6 bases, with 12 bases separating them. This CDR3 spans 15 amino acids. CDR3 region: CASSVESGAAGELFF. Here the CDR3 DNA reads TGTGCCAGCAGCGTAGAGTCGGGGGCGGCCGGGGAGCTGTTTTTT.

The rearrangement joins TRBV19 to TRBJ1-1, with a tentative D call TRBD1 (5 bases). Trimming took 5 bases from V and 5 from J, leaving 6 bases between them. The CDR3 is 11 residues long. Germline CDR1 LNHDA, CDR2 SQIVND (reference sequence). The chain's CDR3 is CASSWGTEAFF. In DNA form, the CDR3 reads TGTGCCAGTAGTTGGGGGACTGAAGCTTTCTTT.

The chain has TRBV29-1 and TRBJ1-4, with a possible D match to TRBD1 (5 bases). Trimming removed 3 bases at V and 3 bases at J, with 11 bases between. This CDR3 has 14 residues. The germline CDR1 and CDR2 sequences are SQVTM and ANQGSEA. CDR3 region: CSVEGVGSNEKLFF. The CDR3 DNA follows: TGCAGCGTTGAGGGGGTAGGATCTAATGAAAAACTGTTTTTT.

This clone was seen more than once but under ten times. Different DNA sequences within this sample yield the same CDR3. The DNA for the CDR3 is TGTGCCAGCAGCCCGACAGGGGGGAACTATGGCTACACCTTC. It yields the protein CASSPTGGNYGYTF. The chain links TRBV2 to TRBJ1-2; 9 nucleotides match TRBD1. Germline loops: CDR1 SNHLY, CDR2 FYNNEI. There are 14 residues in the CDR3. The trim removed 6 bases at V and 2 bases at J, leaving 4 bases unmatched.

V and J are TRBV5-1 and TRBJ2-7; tentatively, D is TRBD2 (6 bases). Trimming shortened V by 1 base and J by 3 bases, and 11 bases separated the two germline ends. This CDR3 has 14 residues. CDR1 is SGHRS, CDR2 YFSETQ, per germline. The CDR3 DNA reads as TGCGCCAGCAGCTTGTCCAGCGGGTTCTACGAGCAGTACTTC. Translating it yields CASSLSSGFYEQYF.

Only a few counts were recorded for this clone. The chain combines TRBV7-7 with TRBJ2-5, with 8 nucleotides matching TRBD2. With 2 bases clipped from V and 5 bases from J, the junction kept 10 bases outside the gene matches. The CDR3 is made up of 16 amino acids. Germline loops: CDR1 SSHAT, CDR2 FNYEAQ (reference sequence). CDR3 region: CASSLITGGPRETQYF. CDR3 in DNA: TGTGCCAGCAGCTTAATAACGGGAGGGCCTCGGGAGACCCAGTACTTC.